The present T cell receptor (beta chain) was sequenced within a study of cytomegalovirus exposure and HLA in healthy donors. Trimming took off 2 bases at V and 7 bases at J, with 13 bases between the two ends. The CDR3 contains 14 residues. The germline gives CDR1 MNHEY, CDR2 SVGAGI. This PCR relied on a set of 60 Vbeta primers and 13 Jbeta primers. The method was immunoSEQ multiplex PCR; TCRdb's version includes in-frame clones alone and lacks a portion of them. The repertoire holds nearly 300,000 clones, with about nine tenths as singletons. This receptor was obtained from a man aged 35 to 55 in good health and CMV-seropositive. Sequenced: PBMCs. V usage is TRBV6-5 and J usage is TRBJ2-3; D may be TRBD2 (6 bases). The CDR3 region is CASSYLGGKNTQYF. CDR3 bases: TGTGCCAGCAGTTACCTGGGGGGAAAGAATACGCAGTATTTT.